The text below deals with one TCR beta chain. Its target is unknown. The CDR3 runs 16 residues. Trimming cost V 1 base and J 8 bases; bases outside gene matches: 11. Germline lookup yields CDR1 DFQATT and CDR2 SNEGSKA (reference sequence). The use of a sample-barcoded 5' primer and a J-beta primer mix characterized a second PCR of roughly 7 to 11 cycles. TCRdb itself ran the 5' RACE reads through MiXCR, one entry per CDR3 protein. The table shows over 950,000 distinct CDR3 sequences, with approximately 38% occurring only once. This record comes from a study of blood T cells in healthy people across ages. Findings and limits, study-wide: Underestimates were what the diversity estimates from one million T cells were considered to be. Measured against age, TCR beta diversity per million T cells decreased in a roughly linear manner.

The sequence was collected from a man aged 18 to 30 in good health. The sequenced sample was blood. The chain uses TRBV20-1 and TRBJ1-6, with 7 bases matching TRBD1. The CDR3, as DNA: TGCAGTGCTAGAGCTCCCCGACAGGGCGGATATTCACCCCTCCACTTT. Its translation is CSARAPRQGGYSPLHF.